This record looks at one T cell receptor (beta chain) sequence and its context. The antigen it recognizes is unknown. No base quality information exists; no much larger clone differs at one position. The Qiagen DNeasy kit was used to extract genomic DNA both from unsorted PBMCs and from the negatively selected CD4+ and CD8+ fractions. Using primers that anneal to V and J segments, immunoSEQ multiplex PCR amplified the TCR beta CDR3 regions. Amplification bias was minimized using a synthetic immune receptor repertoire, and residual bias was removed computationally after sequencing. The authors' pipeline ran thus. Custom Python scripts were used to quantify repertoire diversity as the Shannon entropy index. Unsorted, CD4+ and CD8+ repertoires were analyzed separately, except in combined analyses where CD4+ and CD8+ sequences were merged in silico. A clone counted as expanded when the clone's frequency after treatment rose at least 2-fold relative to C1D1, and clones undetected at baseline were given a pseudocount of 0.5. Singleton clones were defined as clones with 0 or 1 copy at C1D1, and non-singleton clones were defined as clones with 2 or more copies. Clones expanded in unsorted samples were assigned a CD4+, CD8+ or unknown annotation through matching of protein sequences in sorted samples from the same patient. Diversity changes from C1D1 to C4D1 were tested in paired samples using Wilcoxon tests. TCRdb obtained this table from immuneACCESS and retained in-frame rearrangements with V and J assigned. These tables miss some clones; where compared with another copy, unresolved V genes account for less than half of the shortfall, and the remainder is unexplained. That table supplies the V and J calls and clone size; D and trimming were determined from the DNA. This sample has some 27,000 clones in its table, and roughly 78% of those were observed once. The ten largest make up 15% to 20% of the sample.

The data derive from a study of PD-1 blockade in classical Hodgkin lymphoma (dated by TCRdb to the early 2020s). A note on the overall study: Nivolumab dosing was 3 mg/kg intravenously every 2 weeks, continuing until either disease progression or unacceptable toxicity. The study used CyTOF and TCR beta sequencing to define a peripheral blood immune signature of response to PD-1 blockade in classical Hodgkin lymphoma. The full study reports these points: The study was limited to a single clinical trial cohort, and causes of repertoire differences, possibly disease activity or prior therapy, remained undefined. Baseline TCR diversity was reported to be lower in newly diagnosed patients than in healthy donors, and even lower in relapsed/refractory patients. By C4D1, a significant rise was seen in CD4+ TCR diversity but not in CD8+ TCR diversity (p=0.0027 vs p=0.16), and the rise was most apparent among complete responders (p=0.02). Lower diversity was observed in patients in whom nivolumab was started less than 1 year after ASCT, and these patients were excluded from later analyses so that confounding by immune reconstitution would be avoided. Baseline diversity similar to that of newly diagnosed patients was observed in trial patients achieving complete response, whereas significantly lower diversity was observed in partial responders and progressors.

Read against the paper, the sample's time point label means: cycle 4 day 1 (C4D1), after less than 7 weeks of nivolumab. Every trial patient had relapsed after autologous stem cell transplantation, and cohorts A, B and C differed in prior brentuximab vedotin exposure. A total of about 51 patients with relapsed/refractory classical Hodgkin lymphoma made up the trial cohort, and each patient's best overall response was complete response, partial response or progressive disease. In the multi-cohort phase II CheckMate 205 trial, trial patients received single-agent nivolumab. Best overall response was determined by an independent review committee according to the 2007 International Working Group response criteria. Trial PBMCs were collected just before the start of nivolumab (C1D1) and during therapy at cycle 2 day 1 and cycle 4 day 1. Peripheral blood was collected in 8 mL Vacutainer Cell Preparation Tubes, from which PBMCs were isolated by centrifugation and then cryopreserved.

CDR1 SNHLY and CDR2 FYNNEI are derived from the germline V gene. Including the terminal cysteine and phenylalanine, the CDR3 comprises 14 residues. Only the CDR3 part of the read is kept: 42 bases, read in frame from the first base. The V and J ends are trimmed by 8 bases and 4 bases, leaving 18 bases between them. The source material was peripheral blood mononuclear cells (PBMCs), sampled before the fourth cycle of nivolumab. This clonotype originated in a human donor with classical Hodgkin lymphoma. The chain joins TRBV2 to TRBJ2-7; the D gene is perhaps TRBD2, on 6 matching bases. The DNA is as follows: TGTGCCAGCGTTCGGGACTCTTATTCTTACGAGCAGTACTTC. Its translation reads: CASVRDSYSYEQYF. Here the CDR3 is joined to the reference TRBV2 and TRBJ2-7 genes, and the full variable domain is: EPEVTQTPSHQVTQMGQEVILRCVPISNHLYFYWYRQILGQKVEFLVSFYNNEISEKSEIFDDQFSVERPDGSNFTLKIRSTKLEDSAMYFCASVRDSYSYEQYFGPGTRLTVT.